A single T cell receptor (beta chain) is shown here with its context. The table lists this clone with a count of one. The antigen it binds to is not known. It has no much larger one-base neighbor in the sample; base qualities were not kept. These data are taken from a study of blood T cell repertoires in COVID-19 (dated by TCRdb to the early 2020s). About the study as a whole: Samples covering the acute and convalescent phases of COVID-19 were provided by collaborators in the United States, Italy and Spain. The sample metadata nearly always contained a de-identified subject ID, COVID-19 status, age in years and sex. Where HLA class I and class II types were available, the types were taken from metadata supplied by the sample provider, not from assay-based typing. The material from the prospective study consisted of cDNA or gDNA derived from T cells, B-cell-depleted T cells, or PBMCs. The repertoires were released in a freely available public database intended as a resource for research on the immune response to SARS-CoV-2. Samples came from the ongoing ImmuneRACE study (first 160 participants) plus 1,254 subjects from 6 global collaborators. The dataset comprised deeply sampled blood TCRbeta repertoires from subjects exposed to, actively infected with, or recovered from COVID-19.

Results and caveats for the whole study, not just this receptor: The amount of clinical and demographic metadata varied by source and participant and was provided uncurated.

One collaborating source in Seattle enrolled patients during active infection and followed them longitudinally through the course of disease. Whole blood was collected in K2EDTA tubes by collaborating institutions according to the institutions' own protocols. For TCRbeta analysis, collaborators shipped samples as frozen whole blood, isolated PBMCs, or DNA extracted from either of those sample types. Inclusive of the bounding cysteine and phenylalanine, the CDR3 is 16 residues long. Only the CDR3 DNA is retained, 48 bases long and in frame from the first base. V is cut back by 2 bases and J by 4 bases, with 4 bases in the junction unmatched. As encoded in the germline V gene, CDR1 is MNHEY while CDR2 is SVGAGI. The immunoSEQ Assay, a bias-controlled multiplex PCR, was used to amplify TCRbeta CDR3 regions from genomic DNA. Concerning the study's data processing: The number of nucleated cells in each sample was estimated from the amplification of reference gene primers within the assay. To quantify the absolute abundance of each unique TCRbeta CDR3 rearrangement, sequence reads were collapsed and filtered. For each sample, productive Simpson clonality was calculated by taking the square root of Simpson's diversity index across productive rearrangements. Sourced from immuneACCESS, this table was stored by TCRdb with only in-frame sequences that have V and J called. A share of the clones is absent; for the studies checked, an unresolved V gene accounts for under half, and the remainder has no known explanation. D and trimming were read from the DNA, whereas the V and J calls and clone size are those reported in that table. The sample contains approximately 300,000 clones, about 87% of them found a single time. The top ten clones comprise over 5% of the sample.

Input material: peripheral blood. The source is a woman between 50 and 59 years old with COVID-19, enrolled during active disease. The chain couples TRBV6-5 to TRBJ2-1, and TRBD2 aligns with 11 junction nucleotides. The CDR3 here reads CASSYLGTSGYNEQFF. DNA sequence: TGTGCCAGCAGTTACCTCGGGACTAGCGGATACAATGAGCAGTTCTTC.